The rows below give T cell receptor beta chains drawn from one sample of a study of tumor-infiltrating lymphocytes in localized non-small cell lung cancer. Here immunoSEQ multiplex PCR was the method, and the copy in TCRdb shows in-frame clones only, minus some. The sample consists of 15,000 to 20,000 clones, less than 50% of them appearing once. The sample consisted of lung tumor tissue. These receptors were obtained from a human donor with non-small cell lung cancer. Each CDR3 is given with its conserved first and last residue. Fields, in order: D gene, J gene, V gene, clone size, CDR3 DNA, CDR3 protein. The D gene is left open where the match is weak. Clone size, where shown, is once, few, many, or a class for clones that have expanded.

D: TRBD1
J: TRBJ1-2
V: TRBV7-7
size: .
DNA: TGTGCCAGCAGCCAGAACGACAGGGGACGCAGCTATGGCTACACCTTC
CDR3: CASSQNDRGRSYGYTF

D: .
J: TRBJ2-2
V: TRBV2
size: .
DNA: TGTGCCAGCAGGGTTCAGGCGACCGGGGAGCTGTTTTTT
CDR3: CASRVQATGELFF

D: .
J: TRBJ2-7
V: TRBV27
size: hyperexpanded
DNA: TGTGCCAGCAGTGGGGGGTACGAGCAGTACTTC
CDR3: CASSGGYEQYF

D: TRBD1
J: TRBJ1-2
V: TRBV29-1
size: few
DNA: TGCAGCGCTCGCGCGGCCGGGACAGGGCTGAGAGCTGGCTACACCTTC
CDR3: CSARAAGTGLRAGYTF

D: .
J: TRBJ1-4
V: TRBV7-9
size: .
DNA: TGTGCCAGCAGCCGAGATGCAACTAATGAAAAACTGTTTTTT
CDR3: CASSRDATNEKLFF

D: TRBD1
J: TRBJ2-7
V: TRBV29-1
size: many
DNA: TGCAGCGCCGGGACAGGGATAAGCGAGCAGTACTTC
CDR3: CSAGTGISEQYF

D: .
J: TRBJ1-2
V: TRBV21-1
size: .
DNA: TGTGCCAGCAGCAAAGTCGTGGTCTCTCGGGTGGGCGGAAACTATGGCTACACCTTC
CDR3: CASSKVVVSRVGGNYGYTF

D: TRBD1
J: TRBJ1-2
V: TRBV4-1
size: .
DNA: TGCGCCAGCAGCCAATATCAAGGACAGGGGGATGGCTACACCTTC
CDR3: CASSQYQGQGDGYTF

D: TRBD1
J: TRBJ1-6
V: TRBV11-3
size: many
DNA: TGTGCCAGCAGCTCGGGACAGGGGAGGAATTCACCCCTCCACTTT
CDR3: CASSSGQGRNSPLHF

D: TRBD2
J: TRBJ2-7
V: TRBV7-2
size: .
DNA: TGTGCCAGCAGCCGGTCTAGCGGGGGGGTACCCTACGAGCAGTACTTC
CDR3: CASSRSSGGVPYEQYF

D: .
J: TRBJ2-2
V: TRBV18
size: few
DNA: TGTGCCAGCTCCAACGGAAGGGGACCGTTGGCCGGGGAGCTGTTTTTT
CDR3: CASSNGRGPLAGELFF

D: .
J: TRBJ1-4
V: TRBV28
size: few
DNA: TGTGCCAGCAGGGAGGGTTTTAATGAAAAACTGTTTTTT
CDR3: CASREGFNEKLFF

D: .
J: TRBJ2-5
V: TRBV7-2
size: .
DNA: TGTGCCAGCAGCTTTGTAGGGGGAGAGTACTTC
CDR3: CASSFVGGEYF

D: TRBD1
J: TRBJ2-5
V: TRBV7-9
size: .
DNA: TGTGCCAGCAGTTCGACCTCCGGGACAGGGGGCGGGACCCAGTACTTC
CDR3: CASSSTSGTGGGTQYF